This T cell receptor beta chain was retrieved from a study of blood T cell repertoires in COVID-19. Study information: There were acute and convalescent COVID-19 samples, and they came from the United States, Italy and Spain.

The method was immunoSEQ multiplex PCR; TCRdb's version includes in-frame clones alone and lacks a portion of them. Seen here are about 110,000 clones, approximately 88% observed once, and the top ten hold roughly 0.83%. Germline assignment: CDR1 SEHNR and CDR2 FQNEAQ (reference sequence). This CDR3 has 13 amino acids. Trimming shortened V by 4 bases and J by 10 bases, and 14 bases separated the two germline ends. The V gene is TRBV7-9, the J gene TRBJ2-1; possible D gene TRBD2, 6 bases. This TCR derives from a woman in her sixties or seventies with acute or convalescent COVID-19. Material: peripheral blood. The CDR3 reads CASSSYYRGEQFF. CDR3 nucleotide sequence: TGTGCCAGCAGCTCTTACTACCGGGGGGAGCAGTTCTTC. Full variable domain (remainder filled in from reference TRBV7-9 and TRBJ2-1): DTGVSQNPRHKITKRGQNVTFRCDPISEHNRLYWYRQTLGQGPEFLTYFQNEAQLEKSRLLSDRFSAERPKGSFSTLEIQRTEQGDSAMYLCASSSYYRGEQFFGPGTRLTVL.